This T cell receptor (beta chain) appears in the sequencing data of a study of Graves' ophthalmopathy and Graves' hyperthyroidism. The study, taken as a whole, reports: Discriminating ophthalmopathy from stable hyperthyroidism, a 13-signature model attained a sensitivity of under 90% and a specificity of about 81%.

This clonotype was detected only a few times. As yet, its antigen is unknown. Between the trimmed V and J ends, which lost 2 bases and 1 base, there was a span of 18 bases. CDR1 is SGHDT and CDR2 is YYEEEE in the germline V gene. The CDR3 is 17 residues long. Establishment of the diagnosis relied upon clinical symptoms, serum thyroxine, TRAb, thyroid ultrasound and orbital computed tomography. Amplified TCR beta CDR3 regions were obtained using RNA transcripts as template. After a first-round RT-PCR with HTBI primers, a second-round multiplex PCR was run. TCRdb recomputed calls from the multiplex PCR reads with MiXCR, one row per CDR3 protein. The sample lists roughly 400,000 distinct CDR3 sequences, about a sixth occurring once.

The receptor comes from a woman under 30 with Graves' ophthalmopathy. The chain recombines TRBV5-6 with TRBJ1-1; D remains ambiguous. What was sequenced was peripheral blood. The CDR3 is CASSFRTSRRRNTEAFF. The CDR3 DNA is TGTGCCAGCAGCTTCCGGACTTCGAGACGACGGAACACTGAAGCTTTCTTT. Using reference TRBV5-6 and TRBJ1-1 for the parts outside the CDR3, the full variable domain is DAGVTQSPTHLIKTRGQQVTLRCSPKSGHDTVSWYQQALGQGPQFIFQYYEEEERQRGNFPDRFSGHQFPNYSSELNVNALLLGDSALYLCASSFRTSRRRNTEAFFGQGTRLTVV.